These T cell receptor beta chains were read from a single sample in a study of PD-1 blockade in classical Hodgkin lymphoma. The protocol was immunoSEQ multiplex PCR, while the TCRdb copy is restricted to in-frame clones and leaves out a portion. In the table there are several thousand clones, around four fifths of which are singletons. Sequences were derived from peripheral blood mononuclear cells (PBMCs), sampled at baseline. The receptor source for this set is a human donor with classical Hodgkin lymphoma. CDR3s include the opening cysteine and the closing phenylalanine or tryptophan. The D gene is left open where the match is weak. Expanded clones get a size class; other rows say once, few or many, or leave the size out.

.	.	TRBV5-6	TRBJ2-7	TGTGCCAGCAGCTTGGGGGAGAGCGAGCAGTACTTC	CASSLGESEQYF
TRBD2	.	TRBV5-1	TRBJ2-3	TGCGCCAGCAGCCCTGAGAGGGCGGGAGGGCCCTCGGGCACAGATACGCAGTATTTT	CASSPERAGGPSGTDTQYF
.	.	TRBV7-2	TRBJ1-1	TGTGCCAGCAGCTTAGCCGCGGGTAATAGACTGAACACTGAAGCTTTCTTT	CASSLAAGNRLNTEAFF
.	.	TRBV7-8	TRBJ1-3	TGTGCCAGCAGCCGCCGTGGGGCCCTATCTTCTGGAAACACCATATATTTT	CASSRRGALSSGNTIYF
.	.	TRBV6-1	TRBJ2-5	TGTGCCAGCAGTGATCTCGAGACCCAGTACTTC	CASSDLETQYF
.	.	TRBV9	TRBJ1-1	TGTGCCAGCACCAGGGAGACGAACACTGAAGCTTTCTTT	CASTRETNTEAFF
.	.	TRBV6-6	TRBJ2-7	TGTGCCAGCACCTTGGGGGACGAGCAGTACTTC	CASTLGDEQYF
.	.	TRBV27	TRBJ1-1	TGTGCCAGCACCCCCCGGGGAGGGGGGACTGAAGCTTTCTTT	CASTPRGGGTEAFF
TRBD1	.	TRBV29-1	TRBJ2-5	TGCAGCGTACCACAGGGGCAAGAGACCCAGTACTTC	CSVPQGQETQYF
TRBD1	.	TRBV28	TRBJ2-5	TGTGCCAGCAGTTCAGGACAGGGGGCGGGAGAGACCCAGTACTTC	CASSSGQGAGETQYF
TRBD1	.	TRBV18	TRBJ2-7	TGTGCCAGCTCAGTACTCCGGGACAGCTCCTACGAGCAGTACTTC	CASSVLRDSSYEQYF
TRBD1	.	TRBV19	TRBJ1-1	TGTGCCAGTAGTATAGGTTTCTGGGACAGGGGGCTTCGTAACACTGAAGCTTTCTTT	CASSIGFWDRGLRNTEAFF
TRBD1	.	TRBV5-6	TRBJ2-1	TGTGCCAGCAGCACGGGACAGGCCTACAATGAGCAGTTCTTC	CASSTGQAYNEQFF
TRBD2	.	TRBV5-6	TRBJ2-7	TGTGCCAGCAGCCCCGGACTAGCGGGGAACTACGAGCAGTACTTC	CASSPGLAGNYEQYF
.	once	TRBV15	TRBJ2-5	TGTGCCACCAGCAGAGAGAAGAGGGAGACCCAGTACTTC	CATSREKRETQYF
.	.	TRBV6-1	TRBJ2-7	TGTGCCAGCACCCGAACCCGACAGTCTACCTACGAGCAGTACTTC	CASTRTRQSTYEQYF
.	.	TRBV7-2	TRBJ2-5	TGTGCCAGCAGCTTAGCGCTATCCCAGGAGGGGACCCAGTACTTC	CASSLALSQEGTQYF
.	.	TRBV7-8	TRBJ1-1	TGTGCCAGCAGGTATCGGAGTAACACTGAAGCTTTCTTT	CASRYRSNTEAFF
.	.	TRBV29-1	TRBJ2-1	TGCAGCGTTGAGGAATACAATGAGCAGTTCTTC	CSVEEYNEQFF
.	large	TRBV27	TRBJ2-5	TGTGCCAGCAGTTTATTCGGCGGTCAAGAGACCCAGTACTTC	CASSLFGGQETQYF
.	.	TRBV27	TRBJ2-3	TGTGCCAGTGCGACCCTCTCCACAGATACGCAGTATTTT	CASATLSTDTQYF
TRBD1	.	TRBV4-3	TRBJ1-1	TGCGCCAGCAGCCAAGATCCCGCAGGGGGAACTGAAGCTTTCTTT	CASSQDPAGGTEAFF
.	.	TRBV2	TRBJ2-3	TGTGCCACAGGACGGTTGGGCACAGATACGCAGTATTTT	CATGRLGTDTQYF
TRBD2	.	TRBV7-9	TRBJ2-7	TGTGCCAGCAGCTTCCCTAGCGGGATCTACGAGCAGTACTTC	CASSFPSGIYEQYF
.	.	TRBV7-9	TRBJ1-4	TGTGCCAGCAGTTTCACGGAGGCCTGGGATGAAAAACTGTTTTTT	CASSFTEAWDEKLFF
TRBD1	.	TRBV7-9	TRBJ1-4	TGTGCCAGCAGCTTATCAGGGGGCGAGGAAAAACTGTTTTTT	CASSLSGGEEKLFF
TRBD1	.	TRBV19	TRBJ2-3	TGTGCCAGTAGGGAGGGACAGGGGATAACAGATACGCAGTATTTT	CASREGQGITDTQYF
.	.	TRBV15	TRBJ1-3	TGTGCCACCAGCAGGGCCCGAGCCGTTGGAAACACCATATATTTT	CATSRARAVGNTIYF
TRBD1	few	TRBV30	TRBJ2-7	TGTGCCTGGAGTGGACAGGGGGTGGTGGTGGACGAGCAGTACTTC	CAWSGQGVVVDEQYF
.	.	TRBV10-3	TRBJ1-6	TGTGCCATCAGTCCCATACTCCCGGGACTGGGGTCACCCCTCCACTTT	CAISPILPGLGSPLHF
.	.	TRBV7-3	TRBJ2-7	TGTGCCAGCAGCTTATGGTCGGATAGCTCCTACGAGCAGTACTTC	CASSLWSDSSYEQYF